These 29 T cell receptor beta chains were all obtained from the same sample, sequenced in a study of CD8 T cells in Susac syndrome. Random hexamers primed reverse transcription of about 0.45 to 1 ug RNA. TCRdb reprocessed the immunoSEQ multiplex PCR reads via MiXCR and lists one record per CDR3 protein. The sample includes some 170,000 distinct CDR3 sequences, roughly 95% seen only once; the top ten take approximately 0.094%. Sequenced input: CD4+ T cells from PBMCs. All receptors come from a human donor with multiple sclerosis.

The DNA for the CDR3 is TGTGCCAGCAGTCGGACAGAAAACACCGGGGAGCTGTTTTTT. The encoded protein is CASSRTENTGELFF. This sequence joins TRBV6-5 and TRBJ2-2, with D possibly matching TRBD1 (6 bases). The CDR3 sequence is 14 residues long. Trimming removed 5 bases at V and 2 bases at J, with 9 bases between. Germline V gene data show CDR1 as MNHEY and CDR2 as SVGAGI.

The chain combines TRBV9 with TRBJ2-5; D is ambiguous. The germline gives CDR1 SGDLS, CDR2 YYNGEE. V shed 3 bases and J shed 6 bases, with 12 bases lying between them. This CDR3 is built from 13 residues. CDR3 residues: CASSAPSMKTQYF. CDR3 sequence (DNA): TGTGCCAGCAGCGCCCCGTCCATGAAGACCCAGTACTTC.

The chain joins TRBV28 to TRBJ2-7; 10 bases align to TRBD2. There are 15 residues in the CDR3. Germline trimming cut 5 bases from V and 10 bases from J; bases unmatched to any gene: 14. CDR1 and CDR2 (germline): MDHEN, SYDVKM. CDR3 in DNA: TGTGCCAGCAGTCCCCATCGAGCGGGAGGGCGAGGTCAGTACTTC. The encoded protein is CASSPHRAGGRGQYF.

Here the CDR3 DNA reads TGTGCCAGCAGTCCCTGGGTCGCGGGAGGGCCAGCGGGTACGCAGTATTTT. It yields the protein CASSPWVAGGPAGTQYF. The rearrangement uses TRBV12-3 or TRBV12-4 and TRBJ2-3, with 9 bases lining up with TRBD2. The CDR3 has 17 residues. The V gene end was trimmed by 5 bases and the J gene end by 8 bases; junction bases not matched to a gene: 17.

The chain couples TRBV20-1 to TRBJ1-1, with 7 bases matching TRBD1. Trimming cost V 6 bases and J 1 base; bases outside gene matches: 5. Per the germline V gene, CDR1 is DFQATT and CDR2 is SNEGSKA (reference sequence). The CDR3 runs 13 residues. The CDR3 region has the DNA TGCAGTGCCAAAGGGGGCGGGAACACTGAAGCTTTCTTT. Encoded protein: CSAKGGGNTEAFF.

This clonotype occurred once. The chain carries TRBV20-1 and TRBJ1-5, with TRBD1 as a possible D gene (6 bases). Germline V gives CDR1 DFQATT, CDR2 SNEGSKA (reference sequence). This CDR3 has 14 amino acids. Trimming cost V 0 bases and J 6 bases, with 12 bases left between them. The CDR3 coding sequence is TGCAGTGCTAGAGATAAGGGGGTGGCTCAGCCCCAGCATTTT. It translates to CSARDKGVAQPQHF.

The rearrangement uses TRBV5-1 and TRBJ2-5; D gene unclear. The CDR3 loop spans 13 amino acids. The V gene lost 1 base and the J gene lost 4 bases, with 8 bases spanning the gap. Germline V CDR1 and CDR2: SGHRS, YFSETQ. CDR3 nucleotide sequence: TGCGCCAGCAGCTTGATACCGATAGAGACCCAGTACTTC. Residues: CASSLIPIETQYF.

The chain uses TRBV7-2 and TRBJ2-3, with 8 bases lining up with TRBD1. With 0 bases clipped from V and 7 bases from J, the junction kept 6 bases outside the gene matches. Per the germline V gene, CDR1 is SGHTA and CDR2 is FQGNSA. The CDR3 loop spans 15 amino acids. In DNA form, the CDR3 reads TGTGCCAGCAGCTTAGCATACGGACAGGGAAATACGCAGTATTTT. It specifies CASSLAYGQGNTQYF.

The chain is built from TRBV18 and TRBJ2-7; D remains unclear. This CDR3 contains 14 residues. Germline V gene lookup returns CDR1 KGHSH and CDR2 LQKENI. V lost 2 bases to trimming and J lost 6 bases, with 14 bases between them. This chain's CDR3 is CASSPTPVDGEQYF. CDR3 bases: TGTGCCAGCTCACCAACACCCGTGGATGGCGAGCAGTACTTC.

The chain couples TRBV20-1 to TRBJ1-1, with TRBD1 matching over 9 bases. The CDR3 consists of 15 residues. Germline V gives CDR1 DFQATT, CDR2 SNEGSKA (reference sequence). V gave up 3 bases and J gave up 4 bases; unmatched junction bases: 9. CDR3 DNA: TGCAGTGCTAGGGGGACAGGGCGAGGTATCACTGAAGCTTTCTTT. Amino acid sequence: CSARGTGRGITEAFF.

This chain connects TRBV9 to TRBJ2-3; weak D call: TRBD2 (5 bases). Trimming removed 4 bases at V and 2 bases at J, with 17 bases between. The length of the CDR3 is 16 residues. Per the germline V gene, CDR1 is SGDLS and CDR2 is YYNGEE. The CDR3 coding sequence is TGTGCCAGCAGCCCCTTGGGAGTGAGAAACACAGATACGCAGTATTTT. It yields the protein CASSPLGVRNTDTQYF.

The CDR3 here is CASGLTGNIQYF. The CDR3 region has the DNA TGTGCCAGCGGCCTGACGGGGAACATTCAGTACTTC. This chain links TRBV6-2 or TRBV6-3 with TRBJ2-4; the D gene is possibly TRBD2 (5 bases). The germline V gene has CDR1 MNHEY and CDR2 SVGEGT. The CDR3 has 12 residues. Between the trimmed V and J ends, which lost 8 bases and 7 bases, there was a span of 12 bases.

The chain joins TRBV3-1 to TRBJ2-2; 10 positions match TRBD2. The V segment lost 4 bases and the J segment 4 bases; nucleotides outside the gene matches: 3. Germline V gives CDR1 LGHDT, CDR2 YNNKEL (reference sequence). The CDR3 spans 15 residues. CDR3 residues: CASSPRLAGTGELFF. In DNA form, the CDR3 reads TGTGCCAGCAGCCCCCGACTAGCGGGCACCGGGGAGCTGTTTTTT.

The chain recombines TRBV5-1 with TRBJ2-1; D is uncertain. Germline V lookup: CDR1 SGHRS, CDR2 YFSETQ. The V end was cut by 5 bases, the J end by 6 bases, with 12 bases between. The CDR3 spans 13 residues. CDR3 sequence reads: CASSSDGTNEQFF. In nucleotides, the CDR3 is TGCGCCAGCAGTTCGGACGGAACCAATGAGCAGTTCTTC.

The DNA for the CDR3 is TGTGCCAGCAGATCAGTCCGGGAGACCCAGTACTTC. Translated: CASRSVRETQYF. The V call is TRBV7-9, the J call TRBJ2-5, with D hard to call. This CDR3 contains 12 residues. The germline V and J ends were trimmed by 6 bases and 5 bases, with 10 bases remaining between them. Germline lookup yields CDR1 SEHNR and CDR2 FQNEAQ (reference sequence).

V usage is TRBV10-3 and J usage is TRBJ2-3, with D perhaps given as TRBD1 or TRBD2 (5 bases each). Trimming cost V 8 bases and J 3 bases, with 12 bases left between them. In germline, CDR1 is ENHRY, CDR2 SYGVKD. This CDR3 has 13 amino acids. Here the CDR3 DNA reads TGTGCCATCGCTGGGGGATGGACAGATACGCAGTATTTT. Residues: CAIAGGWTDTQYF.

The chain combines TRBV3-1 with TRBJ2-1, with D possibly matching TRBD2 (5 bases). From germline, CDR1 is LGHDT and CDR2 YNNKEL (reference sequence). V shed 3 bases and J shed 3 bases, with 9 bases lying between them. This CDR3 has 14 residues. The CDR3: CASSHPRDYNEQFF. For the CDR3, the DNA is TGTGCCAGCAGCCATCCCCGGGACTACAATGAGCAGTTCTTC.

The V gene is TRBV28, the J gene TRBJ1-1, with 8 bases identical to TRBD1. Trimming cost V 3 bases and J 12 bases; bases outside gene matches: 9. The CDR3 extends over 13 amino acids. Germline loops: CDR1 MDHEN, CDR2 SYDVKM. In DNA, the CDR3 is TGTGCCAGCAGTTTCCCGGGACAGGTGGCAACTTTCTTT. As protein: CASSFPGQVATFF.

This clonotype was detected only once. V and J are TRBV28 and TRBJ1-2; D is undetermined. V was pared by 8 bases and J by 8 bases, with 18 bases between. Germline V gene lookup returns CDR1 MDHEN and CDR2 SYDVKM. The CDR3 is 13 residues long. The CDR3 region is CASSPLGYWGYTF. CDR3 nucleotides: TGTGCCAGCTCACCCCTGGGGTATTGGGGCTACACCTTC.

The chain uses TRBV20-1 and TRBJ1-1; possible D gene TRBD1, 5 bases. Trimming shortened V by 3 bases and J by 5 bases, and 13 bases separated the two germline ends. This CDR3 has 13 amino acids. CDR1 DFQATT and CDR2 SNEGSKA come from the germline V gene (reference sequence). CDR3 residues: CSASWQGRTEAFF. The CDR3 DNA reads TGCAGTGCTAGTTGGCAGGGAAGGACTGAAGCTTTCTTT.

This clonotype was detected only once. The chain employs TRBV7-9 and TRBJ1-2, with 9 bases matching TRBD1. The CDR3 extends over 14 amino acids. V lost 7 bases and J lost 4; bases outside the gene matches: 7. CDR1 is SEHNR, CDR2 FQNEAQ, per germline (reference sequence). CDR3 DNA: TGTGCCAGCACCGGGACAGGGTCCTCCTATGGCTACACCTTC. It yields the protein CASTGTGSSYGYTF.

The chain recombines TRBV7-9 with TRBJ2-3; tentatively, D is TRBD1 or TRBD2 (5 bases each). The CDR3 contains 16 residues. Germline V gene sequence: CDR1 SEHNR, CDR2 FQNEAQ (reference sequence). Between the trimmed V and J ends, which lost 4 bases and 2 bases, there was a span of 16 bases. The CDR3 protein is CASSSRVGTSTDTQYF. Here the CDR3 DNA reads TGTGCCAGCAGCTCCCGCGTTGGGACCTCCACAGATACGCAGTATTTT.

This clonotype appeared once. This rearrangement joins TRBV2 to TRBJ1-5; the D is unclear. Germline V gene lookup returns CDR1 SNHLY and CDR2 FYNNEI. The CDR3 is 14 residues long. V gave up 4 bases and J gave up 4 bases, with 11 bases separating them. The CDR3 region has the DNA TGTGCCAGCAGTGGCCGGGCTAAAAATCAGCCCCAGCATTTT. Translated: CASSGRAKNQPQHF.

V gene TRBV25-1 combines with J gene TRBJ1-2; the match to TRBD1 covers 7 bases. The CDR3 totals 14 residues. Germline V gene data show CDR1 as MGHDK and CDR2 as SYGVNS. The ends lost 5 bases at V and 1 base at J; junction bases unmatched: 4. In DNA form, the CDR3 reads TGTGCCAGCAGTAGACAGGGAATTAACTATGGCTACACCTTC. This encodes CASSRQGINYGYTF.

The chain combines TRBV19 with TRBJ2-7; D gene ambiguous. The CDR3 extends over 13 amino acids. Germline lookup yields CDR1 LNHDA and CDR2 SQIVND (reference sequence). With 7 bases removed from V and 2 bases from J, the gap between germline ends came to 12 bases. As DNA, the CDR3 is TGTGCCAGTATGGGTCGGAGAGCCTACGAGCAGTACTTC. This encodes CASMGRRAYEQYF. Using reference TRBV19 and TRBJ2-7 for the parts outside the CDR3, the full variable domain is DGGITQSPKYLFRKEGQNVTLSCEQNLNHDAMYWYRQDPGQGLRLIYYSQIVNDFQKGDIAEGYSVSREKKESFPLTVTSAQKNPTAFYLCASMGRRAYEQYFGPGTRLTVT.

Here the CDR3 reads CSVPTGRGLGELFF. The CDR3, as DNA: TGCAGCGTCCCCACGGGCAGGGGGCTCGGGGAGCTGTTTTTT. V and J are TRBV29-1 and TRBJ2-2; 8 bases fit TRBD1. The CDR3 length is 14 residues. CDR1 and CDR2 from the germline V gene are SQVTM and ANQGSEA. V shed 6 bases, J shed 7 bases, and the junction held 10 bases outside the gene matches.

This chain joins TRBV20-1 and TRBJ1-2; TRBD1 aligns across 11 bases. Trimming cost V 6 bases and J 8 bases; bases outside gene matches: 8. The germline gives CDR1 DFQATT, CDR2 SNEGSKA (reference sequence). The CDR3 contains 13 residues. DNA of the CDR3: TGCAGTGCACCCGGACAGGGGGCTGAGGGCTACACCTTC. Residues: CSAPGQGAEGYTF.

The chain uses TRBV9 and TRBJ2-1; 9 nucleotides line up with TRBD1. CDR1 is SGDLS, CDR2 YYNGEE, per germline. CDR3 length equals 15 residues. J lost 5 bases, V lost 3 bases, and 6 bases had no gene match. The CDR3 coding sequence is TGTGCCAGCAGCGGAGGACAGGGGCACAACAATGAGCAGTTCTTC. This sequence encodes CASSGGQGHNNEQFF.

This sequence joins TRBV6-2 or TRBV6-3 and TRBJ2-2, with 9 bases aligning to TRBD2. V shed 1 base and J 2 bases; nucleotides not matched to a gene: 2. Per the germline V gene, CDR1 is MNHEY and CDR2 is SVGEGT. The CDR3 totals 16 residues. CDR3 in amino acids: CASSYWLAGNTGELFF. CDR3 coding DNA: TGTGCCAGCAGTTACTGGCTAGCGGGAAACACCGGGGAGCTGTTTTTT.